The clone carrying this T cell receptor (beta chain) was seen ten or more times. Its target is not known. The CDR3 sequence is 13 residues long. Germline lookup yields CDR1 MDHEN and CDR2 SYDVKM. Unmatched junction bases numbered 1, after V lost 4 bases and J lost 5 bases. The sample originates from a study of response to subunit inactivated influenza vaccine. Study results and caveats: The authors offered the suggestion that each seasonal influenza vaccination recruits few new T cells.

TCRdb re-called the RT-PCR reads through MiXCR, storing one row per CDR3 protein. The table includes about 300,000 distinct CDR3 sequences, 21% detected once. The chain joins TRBV28 to TRBJ2-1; 8 nucleotides line up with TRBD1. The TCR comes from a man between 45 and 75 years old who received an inactivated influenza vaccine. This material consisted of PBMCs from blood, taken around 22 months after vaccination. The CDR3 spells CASSSGQDNEQFF. The CDR3 nucleotides are TGTGCCAGCAGTTCGGGACAGGACAATGAGCAGTTCTTC.